This T cell receptor beta chain was captured by sequencing in a study of T cells in Graves' hyperthyroidism and ophthalmopathy. RNA transcripts were the template for amplifying TCR beta CDR3 regions. The primer set for the first-round RT-PCR of the TCR CDR3 was HTBI. In TCRdb, the multiplex PCR reads were re-called with MiXCR into one record per CDR3 protein. The table records approximately 400,000 distinct CDR3 sequences, about 15% of them present only once. This clonotype was seen ten or more times. CDR1 is SGHAT and CDR2 is FQNNGV in the germline V gene. V shed 0 bases and J 4 bases; nucleotides not matched to a gene: 17. The CDR3 runs 21 residues. Patients having uncontrolled infection, another autoimmune disease, pregnancy or lactation were not included.

Sequencing used blood. This receptor was taken from a woman younger than 30 with Graves' hyperthyroidism. This rearrangement joins TRBV11-2 to TRBJ2-5; 13 bases are a match to TRBD2. DNA of the CDR3: TGTGCCAGCAGCTTAGATATAGGACTAGCGGGAGACCTCGAGATGAGAGAGACCCAGTACTTC. Protein sequence: CASSLDIGLAGDLEMRETQYF. Filled out from reference TRBV11-2 and TRBJ2-5, the complete variable domain reads EAGVAQSPRYKIIEKRQSVAFWCNPISGHATLYWYQQILGQGPKLLIQFQNNGVVDDSQLPKDRFSAERLKGVDSTLKIQPAKLEDSAVYLCASSLDIGLAGDLEMRETQYFGPGTRLLVL.